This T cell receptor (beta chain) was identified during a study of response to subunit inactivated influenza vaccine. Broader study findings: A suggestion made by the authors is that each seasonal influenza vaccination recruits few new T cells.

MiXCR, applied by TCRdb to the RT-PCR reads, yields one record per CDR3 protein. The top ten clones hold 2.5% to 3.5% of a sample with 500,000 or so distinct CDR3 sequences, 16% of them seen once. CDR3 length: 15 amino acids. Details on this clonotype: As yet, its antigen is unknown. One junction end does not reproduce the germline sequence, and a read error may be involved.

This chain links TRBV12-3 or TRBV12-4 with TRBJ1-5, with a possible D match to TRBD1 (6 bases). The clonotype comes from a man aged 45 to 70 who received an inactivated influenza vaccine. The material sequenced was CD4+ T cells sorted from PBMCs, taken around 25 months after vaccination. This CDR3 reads CASSSLGGSNHPQHF. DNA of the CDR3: TGTGCCAGCAGTTCCCTAGGGGGAAGCAATCACCCCCAGCATTTT.